This T cell receptor beta chain appears in the sequencing data of a study of tumor-infiltrating lymphocytes in localized non-small cell lung cancer. Overall study: The cohort mixed smokers and never-smokers, several histologies, and some post-neoadjuvant-chemotherapy samples. Study findings and constraints: Different pieces of the same tissue were used for each assay.

Of note for this clone: The antigen is unknown.

Libraries were prepared by immunoSEQ multiplex PCR; TCRdb keeps only in-frame clonotypes and omits some of them. The sample has 12,000 or so clones, 60% to 85% seen once. The CDR3 spans 16 residues. Deletions cut 11 bases from V and 0 bases from J, with 20 bases between. CDR1 SGHVS and CDR2 FQNEAQ come from the germline V gene. This receptor was identified in a human donor with non-small cell lung cancer. The J gene is TRBJ2-1, the V gene TRBV7-8; no clear D gene. The sequencing sample was made of lung tumor tissue. The DNA of the CDR3 is TGTGCCTATACACCAATTATTCCGGGCTCCTACAATGAGCAGTTCTTC. It encodes CAYTPIIPGSYNEQFF.